The next 28 T cell receptor beta chains were all read from a single sample in a study of cytomegalovirus exposure and HLA in healthy donors. Vbeta (60) and Jbeta (13) primers were used in the PCR. Profiled with immunoSEQ multiplex PCR; TCRdb holds only in-frame clones, not every one. The sample carries about 160,000 clones, 84% recorded once. Sequencing was done on a sample of PBMCs. The receptors were gathered from a young man in good health and CMV-seronegative.

This clone came up once. The chain employs TRBV14 and TRBJ2-5; D ambiguous. V dropped 5 bases and J dropped 5 bases, with 15 bases sitting between them. There are 14 residues in the CDR3. Per the germline V gene, CDR1 is SGHDN and CDR2 is FVKESK. CDR3 in DNA: TGTGCCAGCAGCTATCCTCGTGAGTCGGAGACCCAGTACTTC. This translates into CASSYPRESETQYF.

The V call is TRBV5-1, the J call TRBJ2-3; maybe TRBD1 (7 bases). The CDR3 totals 18 residues. Trimming shortened V by 4 bases and J by 0 bases, and 21 bases separated the two germline ends. From germline, CDR1 is SGHRS and CDR2 YFSETQ. The CDR3 sequence: CASSPTIQTGTSTDTQYF. The CDR3, as DNA: TGCGCCAGCAGCCCTACCATACAGACAGGGACTAGCACAGATACGCAGTATTTT. The full variable domain, in which reference TRBV5-1 and TRBJ2-3 provide the parts outside the CDR3, is KAGVTQTPRYLIKTRGQQVTLSCSPISGHRSVSWYQQTPGQGLQFLFEYFSETQRNKGNFPGRFSGRQFSNSRSEMNVSTLELGDSALYLCASSPTIQTGTSTDTQYFGPGTRLTVL.

This clone appeared once. The chain has TRBV30 and TRBJ2-5; 8 bases are shared with TRBD1. The tail of the sequence fits TRBJ2-7 better, so the J call may be wrong. CDR3 length equals 15 residues. The V gene's germline CDR1 is GTSNPN and CDR2 SVGIG (reference sequence). The CDR3 DNA reads as TGTGCCTGGATCCCGGGACAGGCAAGATCCTACGAGCAGTACTTC. It specifies CAWIPGQARSYEQYF.

V usage is TRBV30 and J usage is TRBJ2-1; 7 nucleotides match TRBD2. CDR1 GTSNPN and CDR2 SVGIG come from the germline V gene (reference sequence). Trimming removed 1 base from V and 0 bases from J; junction bases left unmatched: 9. The CDR3 runs to 17 residues. The CDR3 DNA reads TGTGCCTGGAGTGGACGCCTTCTAGCGGACTCCTACAATGAGCAGTTCTTC. It translates to CAWSGRLLADSYNEQFF.

The chain recombines TRBV4-1 with TRBJ1-2; 9 bases are shared with TRBD1. There are 15 residues in the CDR3. Germline trimming cut 3 bases from V and 7 bases from J; bases unmatched to any gene: 9. Germline lookup yields CDR1 MGHRA and CDR2 YSYEKL. CDR3 residues: CASSQGGTGSRGYTF. The CDR3 DNA follows: TGCGCCAGCAGCCAGGGGGGGACAGGGAGCCGTGGCTACACCTTC.

This chain uses TRBV9 with TRBJ2-7, with 12 bases matching TRBD1. Germline values: CDR1 SGDLS, CDR2 YYNGEE. Trimming removed 5 bases from V and 5 bases from J; junction bases left unmatched: 5. There are 14 residues in the CDR3. The CDR3 protein is CASRRGQGADEQYF. The DNA for the CDR3 is TGTGCCAGCAGGAGGGGACAGGGGGCTGACGAGCAGTACTTC.

Only a few counts were recorded for this clone. V gene TRBV7-3 combines with J gene TRBJ2-3, with TRBD2 matching over 8 bases. After removal of 2 bases from V and 2 bases from J, the junction contained 0 bases not matched to a gene. Per germline, CDR1 SGHTA and CDR2 FQGTGA. This CDR3 is 14 amino acids long. CDR3 DNA: TGTGCCAGCAGCTTAGGACTAGCCACAGATACGCAGTATTTT. The encoded protein is CASSLGLATDTQYF. The whole variable domain, remainder taken from reference TRBV7-3 and TRBJ2-3, is GAGVSQTPSNKVTEKGKYVELRCDPISGHTALYWYRQSLGQGPEFLIYFQGTGAADDSGLPNDRFFAVRPEGSVSTLKIQRTERGDSAVYLCASSLGLATDTQYFGPGTRLTVL.

The count of this clone is one. J is TRBJ2-7 and V is TRBV5-1; 12 bases line up with TRBD2. The J segment lost 5 bases and the V segment lost 0 bases, leaving 3 bases of the junction unmatched. Germline V gene lookup returns CDR1 SGHRS and CDR2 YFSETQ. This CDR3 spans 15 amino acids. The CDR3 DNA is TGCGCCAGCAGCTTGGGACTAGCGGGGGACCACGAGCAGTACTTC. This codes for CASSLGLAGDHEQYF.

This clone was detected only once. The rearrangement links TRBV4-2 to TRBJ1-4; 7 nucleotides agree with TRBD1. From germline, CDR1 is LGHNA and CDR2 YNFKEQ. V lost 1 base and J lost 0; bases outside the gene matches: 14. The CDR3 contains 20 residues. CDR3 DNA: TGTGCCAGCAGCCAAGGGTCTCGGGGGTCGAGGGGGCCAACTAATGAAAAACTGTTTTTT. It encodes CASSQGSRGSRGPTNEKLFF.

The V and J genes are TRBV7-2 and TRBJ2-3; TRBD1 aligns across 7 bases. The germline gives CDR1 SGHTA, CDR2 FQGNSA. J was trimmed by 1 base and V by 3 bases; bases with no gene match: 1. The CDR3 consists of 14 residues. CDR3 nucleotides: TGTGCCAGCAGCTTCACAGGGGGCACAGATACGCAGTATTTT. Translated, it gives CASSFTGGTDTQYF.

The chain is built from TRBV4-3 and TRBJ2-1; 9 positions match TRBD1. Trimming at V came to 3 bases and at J to 3 bases, leaving 3 bases not matched to a gene. This CDR3 is 15 amino acids long. Germline V lookup: CDR1 LGHNA, CDR2 YSLEER. The DNA of the CDR3 is TGCGCCAGCAGCCAGGGACAGGGTTACTACAATGAGCAGTTCTTC. It yields the protein CASSQGQGYYNEQFF.

The J gene is TRBJ1-5, the V gene TRBV4-1, with 11 positions matching TRBD1. CDR1 MGHRA and CDR2 YSYEKL come from the germline V gene. This CDR3 comprises 15 residues. The J segment lost 6 bases and the V segment lost 1 base, leaving 2 bases of the junction unmatched. In DNA, the CDR3 is TGCGCCAGCAGCCAAGGGACAGGGGGCACTCAGCCCCAGCATTTT. As protein: CASSQGTGGTQPQHF.

This rearrangement joins TRBV19 to TRBJ1-2; TRBD1 matches at 8 bases. CDR1 and CDR2 from the germline V gene are LNHDA and SQIVND (reference sequence). The CDR3 extends over 17 amino acids. V trimming: 5 bases; J trimming: 7 bases; junction bases outside the gene matches: 18. CDR3 coding DNA: TGTGCCAGTAGTCGATCGACCTGGACAGGGATCCCCTCTGGCTACACCTTC. Protein sequence: CASSRSTWTGIPSGYTF. Together with reference TRBV19 and TRBJ1-2, the CDR3 gives the full variable domain: DGGITQSPKYLFRKEGQNVTLSCEQNLNHDAMYWYRQDPGQGLRLIYYSQIVNDFQKGDIAEGYSVSREKKESFPLTVTSAQKNPTAFYLCASSRSTWTGIPSGYTFGSGTRLTVV.

The V gene is TRBV7-2, the J gene TRBJ1-1, with D perhaps TRBD1 (5 bases). The germline gives CDR1 SGHTA, CDR2 FQGNSA. CDR3 length: 13 residues. V was trimmed by 4 bases and J by 6 bases, leaving 12 bases between them. The CDR3 spells CASSSIAGAEAFF. CDR3 DNA: TGTGCCAGCAGCTCTATCGCGGGGGCTGAAGCTTTCTTT.

V is TRBV11-2 and J is TRBJ2-7; D is possibly TRBD1 (6 bases). The CDR3 has 17 amino acids. Trimming took off 4 bases at V and 3 bases at J, with 22 bases between the two ends. Germline loops: CDR1 SGHAT, CDR2 FQNNGV. For the CDR3, the DNA is TGTGCCAGCAGCTCAAATAGGGGACACCAGGGATTCTACGAGCAGTACTTC. Protein product: CASSSNRGHQGFYEQYF.

This chain connects TRBV6-1 to TRBJ2-1; TRBD2 matches at 11 bases. Germline loops: CDR1 MNHNS, CDR2 SASEGT. The CDR3 consists of 15 residues. V was pared by 2 bases and J by 7 bases, with 4 bases of the junction left unmatched. CDR3 in amino acids: CASSELTSGTNEQFF. CDR3 nucleotides: TGTGCCAGCAGTGAATTGACTAGCGGGACTAATGAGCAGTTCTTC.

J is TRBJ2-2 and V is TRBV7-3; 12 positions agree with TRBD2. J gave up 9 bases and V 5 bases, and 4 bases lay outside the gene matches. The CDR3 is 14 amino acids. The V gene's germline CDR1 is SGHTA and CDR2 FQGTGA. The CDR3 nucleotides are TGTGCCAGCAGCCCGACTAGCGGGAGTTGGGAGCTGTTTTTT. It yields the protein CASSPTSGSWELFF.

V is TRBV9 and J is TRBJ2-2, with no clear D. Looked up from germline, CDR1 is SGDLS and CDR2 is YYNGEE. The CDR3 totals 13 residues. The ends were cut back, 1 base at V and 4 bases at J, with 5 bases in the middle. In DNA form, the CDR3 reads TGTGCCAGCAGCGTAACCGGCACCGGGGAGCTGTTTTTT. This encodes CASSVTGTGELFF.

This sequence joins TRBV6-6 and TRBJ2-7, with TRBD1 matching 7 bases. This CDR3 is 15 amino acids long. Germline CDR1 and CDR2: MNHNY and SVGAGI (reference sequence). V was pared by 5 bases and J by 4 bases, with 11 bases of the junction left unmatched. This chain's CDR3 is CASSLGDRGPYEQYF. The CDR3 nucleotides are TGTGCCAGCAGTCTCGGGGACAGAGGACCTTACGAGCAGTACTTC.

This chain connects TRBV6-5 to TRBJ2-7; 7 bases fit TRBD1. CDR3 size: 14 residues. Trimming at V came to 2 bases and at J to 3 bases, leaving 4 bases not matched to a gene. Per germline, CDR1 MNHEY and CDR2 SVGAGI. The CDR3 DNA reads TGTGCCAGCAGTTACCTCCGGGACAGCTACGAGCAGTACTTC. The encoded protein is CASSYLRDSYEQYF.

This clone was seen only once. The rearrangement links TRBV10-3 to TRBJ1-4; D perhaps matches TRBD1 (6 bases). The germline V gene has CDR1 ENHRY and CDR2 SYGVKD. This CDR3 is 19 amino acids long. V lost 0 bases and J 6 bases, leaving 23 bases between the germline ends. DNA for the CDR3: TGTGCCATCAGTGAGTCAAATCAGGGGCGTCGCGTAGGAGATGAAAAACTGTTTTTT. Protein product: CAISESNQGRRVGDEKLFF.

This clone occurred once. The chain recombines TRBV6-5 with TRBJ2-3, with D possibly being TRBD2 (5 bases). This CDR3 region has 14 residues. V lost 4 bases to trimming and J lost 2 bases, with 10 bases between them. Germline CDR1 reads MNHEY; CDR2 reads SVGAGI. The CDR3 coding sequence is TGTGCCAGCAGTTCACGGGGTCTCACAGATACGCAGTATTTT. As protein: CASSSRGLTDTQYF.

CDR3 nucleotides: TGTGCCAGCAGCGTAGAAACAGGGGGCGCCTACGAGCAGTACTTC. The encoded protein is CASSVETGGAYEQYF. V and J are TRBV9 and TRBJ2-7; 9 bases map to TRBD1. J was trimmed by 2 bases and V by 0 bases; bases with no gene match: 3. Germline loops: CDR1 SGDLS, CDR2 YYNGEE. The CDR3 contains 15 residues.

The rearrangement uses TRBV27 and TRBJ2-7, with a tentative D call TRBD1 (5 bases). Germline V gives CDR1 MNHEY, CDR2 SMNVEV (reference sequence). There are 17 residues in the CDR3. Trimming stripped 4 bases from V and 7 bases from J, with 26 bases between. The CDR3 nucleotides are TGTGCCAGCAGTTCAACAGGTTCCCGCTACGGATGGAGAGAGCAGTACTTC. Its protein product is CASSSTGSRYGWREQYF.

The chain carries TRBV6-6 and TRBJ2-5; D perhaps matches TRBD1 (5 bases). The DNA end favors TRBJ2-7, so the J call may be wrong. The CDR3 has 11 residues. The germline CDR1 and CDR2 sequences are MNHNY and SVGAGI (reference sequence). For the CDR3, the DNA is TGTGCCAGCAGTGACAGCTACGAGCAGTACTTC. Amino acids: CASSDSYEQYF.

The DNA for the CDR3 is TGTGCCAGCCAGACAGGGGACAATTCACCCCTCCACTTT. Its protein is CASQTGDNSPLHF. This chain links TRBV6-1 with TRBJ1-6; TRBD1 matches 8 bases. The CDR3 has 13 residues. Germline V gene lookup returns CDR1 MNHNS and CDR2 SASEGT. V gave up 8 bases and J gave up 7 bases; unmatched junction bases: 4.

The gene calls are TRBV7-6 and TRBJ2-7; D may be TRBD2 (5 bases). V was pared by 4 bases and J by 2 bases, with 18 bases between. The CDR3 is 16 residues long. The V gene's germline CDR1 is SGHVS and CDR2 FNYEAQ. The CDR3 loop is CASSSSPWRLTYEQYF. CDR3 nucleotides: TGTGCCAGCAGCTCCTCTCCATGGAGGCTCACCTACGAGCAGTACTTC.

V and J are TRBV19 and TRBJ1-2; 7 bases fit TRBD1. Unmatched junction bases numbered 6, after V lost 3 bases and J lost 5 bases. CDR1 and CDR2 from the germline V gene are LNHDA and SQIVND (reference sequence). CDR3 length equals 14 residues. The CDR3 is CASSMRGLRYGYTF. DNA of the CDR3: TGTGCCAGTAGTATGAGGGGGCTAAGGTATGGCTACACCTTC.